The 30 T cell receptor beta chains in this list originate from one sample, sequenced in a study of regulatory T cells in long-lasting Graves disease. The time point here: newly diagnosed GD, antithyroid drugs for less than 3 months. PBMC RNA served as the TCR library source. CDR3 regions were amplified by Arm-PCR using iRepertoire HTBI primers to build TCR beta libraries. Each CDR3 protein is one row after TCRdb ran MiXCR on the multiplex PCR reads. The repertoire holds more than 300,000 distinct CDR3 sequences, with around 15% as singletons. These records were also assigned to another study, of T cells in Graves' hyperthyroidism and ophthalmopathy.

The material sequenced was peripheral blood mononuclear cells (PBMCs), taken at new diagnosis, from a patient treated with antithyroid drugs. The receptors derive from a young woman with Graves disease.

This clonotype was seen ten or more times. The rearrangement links TRBV28 to TRBJ1-1, with 9 bases matching TRBD1. In germline, CDR1 is MDHEN, CDR2 SYDVKM. The CDR3 totals 14 residues. V shed 5 bases, J shed 7 bases, and the junction held 8 bases outside the gene matches. The CDR3 reads CASSTRTGVIEAFF. In DNA form, the CDR3 reads TGTGCCAGCAGTACTCGGACAGGGGTGATTGAAGCTTTCTTT.

This clonotype was seen ten or more times. V gene TRBV2 combines with J gene TRBJ1-5; the match to TRBD1 covers 7 bases. CDR1 and CDR2 from the germline V gene are SNHLY and FYNNEI. V gave up 5 bases and J gave up 4 bases; unmatched junction bases: 14. This CDR3 has 17 residues. The CDR3 coding sequence is TGTGCCAGCAGTAACAGACCTTTGGGACAGACAAATCAGCCCCAGCATTTT. Translating gives CASSNRPLGQTNQPQHF.

This clonotype was seen a handful of times. Written as DNA, the CDR3 is TGTGCCAGCAGCCGGACAGGGGAGAACACCGGGGAGCTGTTTTTT. Translation: CASSRTGENTGELFF. The chain joins TRBV7-3 to TRBJ2-2; 9 bases are shared with TRBD1. The CDR3 is 15 amino acids. CDR1 and CDR2 (germline): SGHTA, FQGTGA. Trimming took 5 bases from V and 1 from J; bases not matched to a gene: 2.

At least ten counts were recorded for this clonotype. The V and J genes are TRBV6-5 and TRBJ1-2; D unclear. V was clipped by 2 bases and J by 4 bases, with 20 bases between them. This CDR3 is built from 17 residues. Germline assignment: CDR1 MNHEY and CDR2 SVGAGI. The CDR3 bases are TGTGCCAGCAGTTACATACCGGCGCCTTCTTACACCTATGGCTACACCTTC. It specifies CASSYIPAPSYTYGYTF.

The chain joins TRBV9 to TRBJ2-7; the D is unclear. Germline V gives CDR1 SGDLS, CDR2 YYNGEE. Trimming left V 0 bases short and J 6 bases short, with 7 bases between. The CDR3 loop spans 12 amino acids. DNA of the CDR3: TGTGCCAGCAGCGTAGATAACACCGAGCAGTACTTC. Its translation is CASSVDNTEQYF. Drawing the rest from reference TRBV9 and TRBJ2-7, the complete variable domain is DSGVTQTPKHLITATGQRVTLRCSPRSGDLSVYWYQQSLDQGLQFLIQYYNGEERAKGNILERFSAQQFPDLHSELNLSSLELGDSALYFCASSVDNTEQYFGPGTRLTVT.

This clonotype was counted many times. CDR3 sequence: CASSRIKGVEQFF. The DNA of the CDR3 is TGTGCCAGCAGCCGTATCAAGGGGGTAGAGCAGTTCTTC. The V gene is TRBV12-3 or TRBV12-4, the J gene TRBJ2-1, with a weak D call TRBD1 (6 bases). The length of the CDR3 is 13 residues. V gave up 6 bases and J gave up 10 bases, with 16 bases separating them.

This clonotype was observed a handful of times. This chain links TRBV12-5 with TRBJ2-7; D is unclear. Trimming removed 6 bases from V and 0 bases from J, with 9 bases in between. The germline V gene encodes CDR1 LGHNT and CDR2 FRNRAP. This CDR3 has 13 amino acids. The CDR3 loop reads CASGHGGSYEQYF. Written as DNA, the CDR3 is TGTGCTAGTGGCCACGGTGGCTCCTACGAGCAGTACTTC.

This clonotype was seen repeatedly, ten times or more. The rearrangement links TRBV20-1 to TRBJ2-1; TRBD1 aligns across 7 bases. The CDR3 loop spans 13 amino acids. Germline trimming cut 2 bases from V and 9 bases from J; bases unmatched to any gene: 7. Germline values: CDR1 DFQATT, CDR2 SNEGSKA (reference sequence). This chain's CDR3 is CSARRGLVGEQFF. Written as DNA, the CDR3 is TGCAGTGCTAGAAGGGGGCTAGTCGGTGAGCAGTTCTTC.

V usage is TRBV5-5 and J usage is TRBJ1-4, with D perhaps matching TRBD1 (5 bases). Germline V gene sequence: CDR1 SGHKS, CDR2 YYEKEE (reference sequence). This CDR3 has 12 amino acids. Trimming took off 6 bases at V and 8 bases at J, with 11 bases between the two ends. As DNA, the CDR3 is TGTGCCAGCAAAGGGGTTAAAGAAAAACTGTTTTTT. Its translation: CASKGVKEKLFF.

The gene calls are TRBV6-2 or TRBV6-3 and TRBJ2-3; 7 positions agree with TRBD2. The germline V gene encodes CDR1 MNHEY and CDR2 SVGEGT. Germline trimming cut 0 bases from V and 3 bases from J; bases unmatched to any gene: 12. The CDR3 contains 18 residues. The CDR3 loop reads CASSYSTSLRELTDTQYF. DNA of the CDR3: TGTGCCAGCAGTTACTCGACCTCATTGCGGGAGCTAACAGATACGCAGTATTTT.

There are many counts of this clonotype. J is TRBJ2-7 and V is TRBV10-3; 9 bases align to TRBD1. The CDR3 length is 16 residues. Per the germline V gene, CDR1 is ENHRY and CDR2 is SYGVKD. Trimming cost V 2 bases and J 6 bases; bases outside gene matches: 11. The CDR3 is CAISEREGTGPGEQYF. In nucleotides, the CDR3 is TGTGCCATCAGTGAGAGGGAGGGGACAGGGCCGGGCGAGCAGTACTTC.

The sample holds a few counts of this clonotype. The rearrangement joins TRBV6-2 or TRBV6-3 to TRBJ2-1, with 7 bases fitting TRBD2. The J segment lost 6 bases and the V segment lost 5 bases, leaving 4 bases of the junction unmatched. Per germline, CDR1 MNHEY and CDR2 SVGEGT. The length of the CDR3 is 13 residues. The CDR3 DNA sequence: TGTGCCAGCAGTGAAGGGAGGGCCAATGAGCAGTTCTTC. This translates into CASSEGRANEQFF.

This clonotype showed up many times. The chain carries TRBV28 and TRBJ2-7; TRBD1 matches at 7 bases. Germline values: CDR1 MDHEN, CDR2 SYDVKM. The CDR3 has 14 residues. With V trimmed by 6 bases and J by 3 bases, 8 bases remained unmatched. The CDR3 DNA follows: TGTGCCAGCAGCACGGGACAGTTCCGCTACGAGCAGTACTTC. Its translation: CASSTGQFRYEQYF.

A few counts support this clonotype. A single base separates this from a much larger clone, so it may be a read error. V gene TRBV11-2 combines with J gene TRBJ2-7; 7 positions agree with TRBD1. The germline V gene has CDR1 SGHAT and CDR2 FQNNGV. The CDR3 sequence is 17 residues long. The CDR3 DNA reads as TGTACCAGCAGCTTAGTAGGTCGACAGGGAAGTGGTAACGAGCAGTACTTC. Translated: CTSSLVGRQGSGNEQYF.

This clonotype was counted many times. This sequence joins TRBV11-2 and TRBJ2-3; 8 nucleotides match TRBD1. Germline V gene data show CDR1 as SGHAT and CDR2 as FQNNGV. J lost 2 bases, V lost 4 bases, and 5 bases had no gene match. This CDR3 is 15 amino acids long. The CDR3 region is CASSSWTGNTDTQYF. The CDR3 DNA follows: TGTGCCAGCAGCTCCTGGACAGGGAACACAGATACGCAGTATTTT.

This rearrangement joins TRBV9 to TRBJ2-1; a weak D match, TRBD2 (8 bases). The CDR3 is 21 residues long. Trimming shortened V by 1 base and J by 0 bases, and 26 bases separated the two germline ends. Germline assignment: CDR1 SGDLS and CDR2 YYNGEE. The CDR3 region has the DNA TGTGCCAGCAGCGTAAAACGGGGGGGACAGTCCCCCTCTATCTCCTACAATGAGCAGTTCTTC. Translation: CASSVKRGGQSPSISYNEQFF.

At least ten counts were recorded for this clonotype. The rearrangement uses TRBV18 and TRBJ2-7, with TRBD1 matching over 11 bases. J was trimmed by 5 bases and V by 3 bases; bases with no gene match: 3. Germline CDR1 KGHSH, CDR2 LQKENI. The CDR3 is 14 residues long. CDR3 in amino acids: CASSPGQGAHEQYF. CDR3 in DNA: TGTGCCAGCTCACCTGGACAGGGGGCCCACGAGCAGTACTTC. Supplemented by reference TRBV18 and TRBJ2-7, the full variable domain reads NAGVMQNPRHLVRRRGQEARLRCSPMKGHSHVYWYRQLPEEGLKFMVYLQKENIIDESGMPKERFSAEFPKEGPSILRIQQVVRGDSAAYFCASSPGQGAHEQYFGPGTRLTVT.

V usage is TRBV4-1 and J usage is TRBJ2-7; the match to TRBD2 covers 16 bases. V lost 4 bases to trimming and J lost 6 bases; unmatched junction nucleotides: 6. Germline values: CDR1 MGHRA, CDR2 YSYEKL. The CDR3 has 16 amino acids. Written as DNA, the CDR3 is TGCGCCAGCAGCCGGGGGACTAGCGGGGGGGCGGGCGAGCAGTACTTC. Its translation is CASSRGTSGGAGEQYF.

This clonotype was seen a few times. The CDR3 DNA is TGCAGCGTTGAGATATCAGGTGCTAACTATGGCTACACCTTC. Translated, it gives CSVEISGANYGYTF. The rearrangement links TRBV29-1 to TRBJ1-2, with D unclear. The V end was cut by 3 bases, the J end by 0 bases, with 11 bases between. Germline CDR1 SQVTM, CDR2 ANQGSEA. This CDR3 contains 14 residues.

This clonotype was seen repeatedly, ten times or more. This chain connects TRBV5-6 to TRBJ2-3; 8 bases fit TRBD1. From germline, CDR1 is SGHDT and CDR2 YYEEEE. V shed 2 bases and J 3 bases; nucleotides not matched to a gene: 5. The CDR3 length is 15 residues. CDR3 loop: CASSLQGGSTDTQYF. Here the CDR3 DNA reads TGTGCCAGCAGCTTACAGGGGGGAAGTACAGATACGCAGTATTTT.

This clonotype has at least ten counts. The chain has TRBV2 and TRBJ2-7; tentatively, D is TRBD2 (5 bases). Germline-derived CDR1 and CDR2 are SNHLY and FYNNEI. V lost 6 bases, J lost 5 bases, and 20 bases lay in between. This CDR3 is built from 15 residues. The CDR3 here is CASSTTRQGFHEQYF. The CDR3 coding sequence is TGTGCCAGCAGCACTACTAGACAAGGGTTCCACGAGCAGTACTTC.

With regard to this clonotype: With a much larger clone just one base away, this may be a read error. The gene calls are TRBV30 and TRBJ1-2; possible D gene TRBD1, 6 bases. The V end was cut by 0 bases, the J end by 8 bases, with 16 bases between. CDR1 and CDR2 (germline): GTSNPN, SVGIG (reference sequence). This CDR3 comprises 14 residues. CDR3 loop: CAWSVRPRGEGYTF. The CDR3 DNA follows: TGTGCCTGGAGTGTAAGGCCCAGGGGTGAAGGCTACACCTTC.

This clonotype was observed many times. The V call is TRBV13, the J call TRBJ2-5; 8 bases are shared with TRBD2. Germline V gene lookup returns CDR1 PRHDT and CDR2 FYEKMQ (reference sequence). This CDR3 is built from 13 residues. V shed 5 bases and J 5 bases; nucleotides not matched to a gene: 4. The CDR3 DNA sequence: TGTGCCAGCAGCCGGGGGGGCCGGGAGACCCAGTACTTC. This encodes CASSRGGRETQYF.

This clonotype was seen repeatedly, ten times or more. This chain joins TRBV6-1 and TRBJ1-1, with unresolved D. V was cut by 6 bases and J by 3 bases, with 5 bases left in between. Germline V CDR1 and CDR2: MNHNS, SASEGT. CDR3 length: 11 amino acids. This CDR3 reads CASSRDTEAFF. The CDR3 DNA sequence: TGTGCCAGCAGCAGAGACACTGAAGCTTTCTTT.

The chain has TRBV24-1 and TRBJ1-2; no definite D call. V gave up 3 bases and J gave up 0 bases, with 7 bases separating them. From germline, CDR1 is KGHDR and CDR2 SFDVKD. The CDR3 spans 14 residues. The CDR3 bases are TGTGCCACCAGTGATCCGAAATCTAACTATGGCTACACCTTC. Protein sequence: CATSDPKSNYGYTF.

In its sample, this clonotype was seen a few times. This chain connects TRBV13 to TRBJ2-5; 7 positions match TRBD1. Germline values: CDR1 PRHDT, CDR2 FYEKMQ (reference sequence). The CDR3 extends over 13 amino acids. Losses at the gene ends were 5 bases for V and 4 bases for J; bases not matched to a gene: 4. The CDR3 loop is CASSLDRAETQYF. The CDR3 DNA is TGTGCCAGCAGCCTTGACAGGGCAGAGACCCAGTACTTC.

This clonotype was counted many times. The V call is TRBV18, the J call TRBJ2-3; 7 nucleotides line up with TRBD2. V lost 3 bases to trimming and J lost 7 bases; unmatched junction nucleotides: 19. There are 18 residues in the CDR3. The germline V gene has CDR1 KGHSH and CDR2 LQKENI. The CDR3 nucleotides read TGTGCCAGCTCACCGTTTTACCGGGAGGATGTGAGCTCTTATACGCAGTATTTT. Encoded protein: CASSPFYREDVSSYTQYF.

This clonotype was seen repeatedly, ten times or more. V is TRBV7-8 and J is TRBJ1-2; D might be TRBD1 (5 bases). The CDR3 runs to 14 residues. The germline gives CDR1 SGHVS, CDR2 FQNEAQ. The V end lost 5 bases, the J end lost 8 bases, and 18 bases lay between the germline ends. The CDR3 reads CASSLAGTQTGYTF. DNA for the CDR3: TGTGCCAGCAGCCTTGCCGGGACTCAAACAGGCTACACCTTC.

The chain couples TRBV29-1 to TRBJ1-1; D is perhaps TRBD1 (6 bases). Germline loops: CDR1 SQVTM, CDR2 ANQGSEA. With 5 bases removed from V and 7 bases from J, the gap between germline ends came to 11 bases. There are 11 residues in the CDR3. The CDR3 DNA follows: TGCAGCGTTTCACAGGGACGTGAAGCTTTCTTT. Protein sequence: CSVSQGREAFF.

This clonotype came up many times. V and J are TRBV3-1 and TRBJ1-5; D may be TRBD1 (6 bases). Germline CDR1 and CDR2: LGHDT and YNNKEL (reference sequence). The CDR3 is made up of 14 amino acids. Trimming shortened V by 1 base and J by 7 bases, and 11 bases separated the two germline ends. The CDR3 is CASSQALRGQPQHF. The DNA for the CDR3 is TGTGCCAGCAGCCAAGCCCTCAGGGGCCAGCCCCAGCATTTT.